The clone carrying this T cell receptor beta chain was picked up a small number of times. Its antigen is still unknown. This specimen belongs to a study of blood T cells in healthy people across ages. The study, taken as a whole, reports: A roughly linear fall in TCR beta diversity per million T cells was seen with increasing age.

With a J-beta primer mix and a sample-barcoded 5' primer, a second PCR ran about 7 to 12 cycles. TCRdb itself ran the 5' RACE reads through MiXCR, one entry per CDR3 protein. Among about 640,000 distinct CDR3 sequences listed, approximately 40% were seen once. Material for sequencing was blood. The receptor's source is a man aged 80 or over in good health.

The CDR3 loop is CASSEQRGGVAEAFF. In DNA form, the CDR3 reads TGCGCCAGCAGTGAACAGAGGGGCGGGGTGGCTGAAGCTTTCTTT. V and J are TRBV10-1 and TRBJ1-1; D possibly corresponds to TRBD1 (5 bases). Looked up from germline, CDR1 is WNHNN and CDR2 is SYGVQD (reference sequence). V was cut by 3 bases and J by 6 bases, with 17 bases left in between. The CDR3 has 15 residues.